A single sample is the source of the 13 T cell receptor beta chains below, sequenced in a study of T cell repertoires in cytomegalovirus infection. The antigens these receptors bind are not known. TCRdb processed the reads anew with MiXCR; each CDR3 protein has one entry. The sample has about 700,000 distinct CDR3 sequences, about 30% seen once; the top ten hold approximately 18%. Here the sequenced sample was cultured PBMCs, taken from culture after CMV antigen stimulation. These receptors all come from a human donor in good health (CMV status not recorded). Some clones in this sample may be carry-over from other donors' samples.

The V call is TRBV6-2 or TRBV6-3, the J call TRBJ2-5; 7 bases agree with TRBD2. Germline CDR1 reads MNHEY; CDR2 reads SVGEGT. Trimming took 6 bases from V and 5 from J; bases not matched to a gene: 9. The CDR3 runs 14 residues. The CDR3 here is CASRDGTMGETQYF. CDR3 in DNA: TGTGCCAGCAGGGACGGGACTATGGGGGAGACCCAGTACTTC.

In nucleotides, the CDR3 is TGTGCCAGCAGCCAAGAAGCCCCGGGACTCTCCTATAATTCACCCCTCCACTTT. Translating gives CASSQEAPGLSYNSPLHF. The gene calls are TRBV4-2 and TRBJ1-6, with D perhaps matching TRBD1 (5 bases). The length of the CDR3 is 18 residues. Germline V CDR1 and CDR2: LGHNA, YNFKEQ. V was pared by 0 bases and J by 0 bases, with 12 bases between.

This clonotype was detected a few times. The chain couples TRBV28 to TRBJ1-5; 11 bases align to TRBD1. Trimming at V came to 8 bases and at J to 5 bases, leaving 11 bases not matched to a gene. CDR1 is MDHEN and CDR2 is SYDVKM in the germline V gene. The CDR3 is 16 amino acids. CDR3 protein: CASYPNGQGAHQPQHF. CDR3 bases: TGTGCCAGCTACCCTAACGGACAGGGGGCTCATCAGCCCCAGCATTTT.

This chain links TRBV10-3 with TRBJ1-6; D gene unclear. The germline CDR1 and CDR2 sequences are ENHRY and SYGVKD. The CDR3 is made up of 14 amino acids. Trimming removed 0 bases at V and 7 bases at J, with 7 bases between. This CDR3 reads CAISESQKNSPLHF. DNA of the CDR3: TGTGCCATCAGTGAGTCCCAGAAGAATTCACCCCTCCACTTT.

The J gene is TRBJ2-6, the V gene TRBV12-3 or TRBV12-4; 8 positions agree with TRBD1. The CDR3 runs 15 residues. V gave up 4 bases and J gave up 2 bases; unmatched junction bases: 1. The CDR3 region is CASSSRGPGANVLTF. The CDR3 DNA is TGTGCCAGCAGTTCCAGGGGGCCTGGGGCCAACGTCCTGACTTTC.

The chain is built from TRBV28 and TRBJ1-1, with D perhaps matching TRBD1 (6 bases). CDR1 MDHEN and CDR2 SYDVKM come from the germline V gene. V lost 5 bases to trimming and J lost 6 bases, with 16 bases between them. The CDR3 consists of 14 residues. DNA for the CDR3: TGTGCCAGCAGTCCCCCGGACAGAATAGCTGAAGCTTTCTTT. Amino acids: CASSPPDRIAEAFF. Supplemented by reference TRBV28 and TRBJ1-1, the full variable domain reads DVKVTQSSRYLVKRTGEKVFLECVQDMDHENMFWYRQDPGLGLRLIYFSYDVKMKEKGDIPEGYSVSREKKERFSLILESASTNQTSMYLCASSPPDRIAEAFFGQGTRLTVV.

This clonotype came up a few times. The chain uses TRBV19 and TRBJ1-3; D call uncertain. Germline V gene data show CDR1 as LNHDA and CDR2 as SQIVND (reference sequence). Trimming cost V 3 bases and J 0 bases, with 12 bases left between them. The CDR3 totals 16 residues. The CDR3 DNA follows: TGTGCCAGTAGTATCTTCGGTTTTGGCTCTGGAAACACCATATATTTT. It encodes CASSIFGFGSGNTIYF.

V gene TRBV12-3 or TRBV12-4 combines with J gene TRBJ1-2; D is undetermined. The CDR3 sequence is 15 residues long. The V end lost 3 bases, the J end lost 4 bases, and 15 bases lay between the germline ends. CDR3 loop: CASSFNRALSYGYTF. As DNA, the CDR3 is TGTGCCAGCAGTTTTAACCGGGCCCTAAGCTATGGCTACACCTTC.

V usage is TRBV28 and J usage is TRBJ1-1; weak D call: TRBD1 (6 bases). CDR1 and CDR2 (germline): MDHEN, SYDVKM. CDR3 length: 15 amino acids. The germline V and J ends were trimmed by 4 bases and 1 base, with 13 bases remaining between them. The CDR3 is CASSSPGHPNTEAFF. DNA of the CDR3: TGTGCCAGCAGTTCCCCGGGACACCCGAACACTGAAGCTTTCTTT.

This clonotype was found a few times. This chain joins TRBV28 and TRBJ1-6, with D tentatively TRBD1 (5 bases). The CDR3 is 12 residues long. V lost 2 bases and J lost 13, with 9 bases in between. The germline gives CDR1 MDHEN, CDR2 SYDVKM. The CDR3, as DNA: TGTGCCAGCAGTTTACCGGGGGTGCCCCTCCACTTT. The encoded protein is CASSLPGVPLHF.

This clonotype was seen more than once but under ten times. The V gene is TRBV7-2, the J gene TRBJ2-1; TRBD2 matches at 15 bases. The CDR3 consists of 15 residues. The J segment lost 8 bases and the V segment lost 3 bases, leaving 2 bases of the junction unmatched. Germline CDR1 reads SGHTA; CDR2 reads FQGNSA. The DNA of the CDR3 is TGTGCCAGCAGCTTCGGACTAGCGGGAGGGGATGAGCAGTTCTTC. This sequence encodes CASSFGLAGGDEQFF.

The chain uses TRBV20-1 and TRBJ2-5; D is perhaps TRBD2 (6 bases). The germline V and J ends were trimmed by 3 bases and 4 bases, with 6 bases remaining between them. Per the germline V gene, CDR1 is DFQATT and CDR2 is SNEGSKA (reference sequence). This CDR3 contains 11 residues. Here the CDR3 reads CSASGRETQYF. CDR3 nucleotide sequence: TGCAGTGCTAGCGGGAGAGAGACCCAGTACTTC.

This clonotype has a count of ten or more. The DNA for the CDR3 is TGTGCCAGCAGTTTAGGTAGGGGAGGGACTGAAGCTTTCTTT. Protein product: CASSLGRGGTEAFF. This rearrangement joins TRBV6-6 to TRBJ1-1; TRBD1 is a possible D gene (5 bases). In germline, CDR1 is MNHNY, CDR2 SVGAGI (reference sequence). With 4 bases removed from V and 5 bases from J, the gap between germline ends came to 14 bases. This CDR3 is built from 14 residues.